This TCR beta chain was captured in a study of cytomegalovirus exposure and HLA in healthy donors. This clone was detected only once. Its antigen is as yet unknown. An end of the junction differs from the germline gene, which may be a read error. This sample includes further DNA sequences coding for the same CDR3. The CDR3 is 15 residues long. Germline values: CDR1 MNHEY, CDR2 SMNVEV (reference sequence). Study conclusions and caveats: Per a prior analysis, the majority of TCR beta V segments were productive roughly 87% or roughly 30% of the time. Some V segments could not be told apart, so they were left out, TRBV6-2 and TRBV6-3 among them. It was only CMV serostatus that was available as immune exposure information.

The PCR used 60 Vbeta and 13 Jbeta primers. Original processing methods: Approximately 9.9 million shared chains were among the approximately 76 million unique TCR beta chains that a later analysis counted. Sequencing was performed with immunoSEQ multiplex PCR; in TCRdb, only in-frame clones are kept and a portion is missing. Clone size and the V and J calls come from that table; the DNA yielded D and trimming. Of about 89,000 clones listed, approximately 76% are singletons. This chain uses TRBV27 with TRBJ2-1; 8 nucleotides match TRBD2. The origin of this receptor is a male donor in good health and CMV-seronegative. Sample: PBMCs. This chain's CDR3 is CASSALAGRDNEQFF. The CDR3 DNA reads as TGCGCCAGCAGTGCCTTAGCGGGACGGGACAATGAGCAGTTCTTC.